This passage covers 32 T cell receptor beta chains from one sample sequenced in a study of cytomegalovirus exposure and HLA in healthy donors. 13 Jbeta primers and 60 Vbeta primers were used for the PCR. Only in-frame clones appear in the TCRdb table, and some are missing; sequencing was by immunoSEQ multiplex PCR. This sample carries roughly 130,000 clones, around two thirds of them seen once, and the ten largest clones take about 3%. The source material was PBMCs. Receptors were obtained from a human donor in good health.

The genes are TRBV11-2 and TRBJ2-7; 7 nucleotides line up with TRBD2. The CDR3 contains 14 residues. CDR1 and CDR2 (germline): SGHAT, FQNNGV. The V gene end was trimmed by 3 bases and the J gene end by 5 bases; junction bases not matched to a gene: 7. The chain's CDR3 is CASSLFAGVNEQYF. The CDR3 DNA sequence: TGTGCCAGCAGCTTGTTCGCGGGGGTGAACGAGCAGTACTTC.

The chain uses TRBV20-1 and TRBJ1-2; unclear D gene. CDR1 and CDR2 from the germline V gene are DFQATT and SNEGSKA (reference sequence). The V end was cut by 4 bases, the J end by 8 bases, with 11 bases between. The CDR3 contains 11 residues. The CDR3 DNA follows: TGCAGTGCTACACGCGTCCCGGGCTACACCTTC. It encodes CSATRVPGYTF.

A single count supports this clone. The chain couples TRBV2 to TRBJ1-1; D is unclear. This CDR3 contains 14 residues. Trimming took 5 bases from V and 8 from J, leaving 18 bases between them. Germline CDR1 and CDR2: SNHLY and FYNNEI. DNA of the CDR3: TGTGCCAGCAGTCCCCGGGAAGCTCCTGCGGAAGCTTTCTTT. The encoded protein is CASSPREAPAEAFF.

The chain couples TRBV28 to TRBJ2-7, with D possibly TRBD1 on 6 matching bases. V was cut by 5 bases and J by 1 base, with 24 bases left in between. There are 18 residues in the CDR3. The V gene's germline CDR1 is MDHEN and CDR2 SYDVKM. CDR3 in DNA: TGTGCCAGCAGTCTTATGGGGGTACAGGGCCCAACTTCCTACGAGCAGTACTTC. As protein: CASSLMGVQGPTSYEQYF.

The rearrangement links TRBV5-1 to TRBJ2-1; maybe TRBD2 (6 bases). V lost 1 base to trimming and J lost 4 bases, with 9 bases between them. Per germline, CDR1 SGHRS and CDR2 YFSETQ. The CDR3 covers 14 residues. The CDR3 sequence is CASSLPGVYNEQFF. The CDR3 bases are TGCGCCAGCAGCTTGCCGGGGGTATACAATGAGCAGTTCTTC.

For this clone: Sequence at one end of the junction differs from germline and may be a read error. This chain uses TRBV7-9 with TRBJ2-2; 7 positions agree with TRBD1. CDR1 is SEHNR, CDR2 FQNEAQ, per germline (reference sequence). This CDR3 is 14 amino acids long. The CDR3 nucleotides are TGTGCCAGTACCGGGGAAGGGGGCCACGGGGAGCTGCTTTTT. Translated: CASTGEGGHGELLF.

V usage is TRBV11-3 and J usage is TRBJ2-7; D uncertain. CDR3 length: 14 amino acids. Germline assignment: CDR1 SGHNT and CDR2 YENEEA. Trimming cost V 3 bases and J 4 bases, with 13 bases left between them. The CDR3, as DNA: TGTGCCAGCAGCTTGATAGGAGCTGCGTACGAGCAGTACTTC. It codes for CASSLIGAAYEQYF.

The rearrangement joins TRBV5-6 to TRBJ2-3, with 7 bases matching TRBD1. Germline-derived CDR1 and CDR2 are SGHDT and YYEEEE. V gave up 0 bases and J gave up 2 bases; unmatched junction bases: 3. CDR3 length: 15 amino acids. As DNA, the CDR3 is TGTGCCAGCAGCTTGGCCGACAGGGTCACAGATACGCAGTATTTT. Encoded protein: CASSLADRVTDTQYF.

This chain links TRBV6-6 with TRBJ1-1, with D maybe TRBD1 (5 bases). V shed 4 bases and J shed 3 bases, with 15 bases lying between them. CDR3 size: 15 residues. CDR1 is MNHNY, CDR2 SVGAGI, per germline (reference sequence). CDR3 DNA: TGTGCCAGCAGTTTTACAGGTTCTCTCGACACTGAAGCTTTCTTT. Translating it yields CASSFTGSLDTEAFF.

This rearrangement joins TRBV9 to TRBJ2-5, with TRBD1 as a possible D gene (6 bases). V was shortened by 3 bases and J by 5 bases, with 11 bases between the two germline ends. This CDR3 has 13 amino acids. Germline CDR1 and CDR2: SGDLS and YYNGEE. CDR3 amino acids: CASSGDRLETQYF. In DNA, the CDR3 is TGTGCCAGCAGCGGCGACAGGTTGGAGACCCAGTACTTC. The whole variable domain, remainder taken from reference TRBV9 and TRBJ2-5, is DSGVTQTPKHLITATGQRVTLRCSPRSGDLSVYWYQQSLDQGLQFLIQYYNGEERAKGNILERFSAQQFPDLHSELNLSSLELGDSALYFCASSGDRLETQYFGPGTRLLVL.

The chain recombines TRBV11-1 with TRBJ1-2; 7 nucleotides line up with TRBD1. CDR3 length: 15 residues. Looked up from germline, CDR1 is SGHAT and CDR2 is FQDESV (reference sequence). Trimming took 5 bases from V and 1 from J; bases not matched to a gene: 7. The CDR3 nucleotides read TGTGCCAGCAGCCCCTCGGACAGGATTAACTATGGCTACACCTTC. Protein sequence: CASSPSDRINYGYTF.

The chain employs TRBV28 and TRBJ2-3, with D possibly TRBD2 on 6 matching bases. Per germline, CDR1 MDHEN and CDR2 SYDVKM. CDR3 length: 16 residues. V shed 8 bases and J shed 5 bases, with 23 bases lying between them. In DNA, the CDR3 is TGTGCCAGCTCGGGGGTGGGAGCCGCGATTAAAGATACGCAGTATTTT. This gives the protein CASSGVGAAIKDTQYF.

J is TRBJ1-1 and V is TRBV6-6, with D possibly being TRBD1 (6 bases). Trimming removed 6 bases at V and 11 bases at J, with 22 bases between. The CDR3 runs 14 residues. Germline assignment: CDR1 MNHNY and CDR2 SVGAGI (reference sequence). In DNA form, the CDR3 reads TGTGCCAGCAGCCGTACCCGGGGACACCATTCGGCTTTCTTT. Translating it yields CASSRTRGHHSAFF.

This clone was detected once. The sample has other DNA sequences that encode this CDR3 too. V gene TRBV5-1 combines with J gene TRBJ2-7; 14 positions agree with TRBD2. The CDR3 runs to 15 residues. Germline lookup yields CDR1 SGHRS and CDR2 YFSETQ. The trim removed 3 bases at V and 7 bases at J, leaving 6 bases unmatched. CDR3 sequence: CASSSGLAGAGEQYF. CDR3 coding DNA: TGCGCCAGCAGCTCGGGACTAGCGGGAGCTGGGGAGCAGTACTTC. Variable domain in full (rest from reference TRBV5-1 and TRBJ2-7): KAGVTQTPRYLIKTRGQQVTLSCSPISGHRSVSWYQQTPGQGLQFLFEYFSETQRNKGNFPGRFSGRQFSNSRSEMNVSTLELGDSALYLCASSSGLAGAGEQYFGPGTRLTVT.

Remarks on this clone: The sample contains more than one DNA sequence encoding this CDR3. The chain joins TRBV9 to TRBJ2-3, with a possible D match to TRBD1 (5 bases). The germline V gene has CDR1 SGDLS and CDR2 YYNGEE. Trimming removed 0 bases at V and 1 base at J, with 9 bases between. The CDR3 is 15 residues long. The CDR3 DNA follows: TGTGCCAGCAGCGTAGGGGGCGTCGGCACAGATACGCAGTATTTT. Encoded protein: CASSVGGVGTDTQYF. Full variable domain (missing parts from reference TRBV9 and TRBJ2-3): DSGVTQTPKHLITATGQRVTLRCSPRSGDLSVYWYQQSLDQGLQFLIQYYNGEERAKGNILERFSAQQFPDLHSELNLSSLELGDSALYFCASSVGGVGTDTQYFGPGTRLTVL.

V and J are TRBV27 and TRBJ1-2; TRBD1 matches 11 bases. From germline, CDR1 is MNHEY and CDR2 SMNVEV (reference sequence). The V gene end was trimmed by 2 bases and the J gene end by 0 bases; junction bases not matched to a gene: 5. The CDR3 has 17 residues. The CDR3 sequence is CASSLVGQGAANYGYTF. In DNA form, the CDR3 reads TGTGCCAGCAGTTTAGTCGGACAGGGGGCTGCTAACTATGGCTACACCTTC.

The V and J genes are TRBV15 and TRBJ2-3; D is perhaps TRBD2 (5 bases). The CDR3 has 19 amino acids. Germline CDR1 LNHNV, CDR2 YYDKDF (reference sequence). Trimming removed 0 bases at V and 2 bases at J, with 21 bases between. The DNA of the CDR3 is TGTGCCACCAGCAGAGATCGTAGGTCGCTAGCCCACCTCACAGATACGCAGTATTTT. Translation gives CATSRDRRSLAHLTDTQYF.

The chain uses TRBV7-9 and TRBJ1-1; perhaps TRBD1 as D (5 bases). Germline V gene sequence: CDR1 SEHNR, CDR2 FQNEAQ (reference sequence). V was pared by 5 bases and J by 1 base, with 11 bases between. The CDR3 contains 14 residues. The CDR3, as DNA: TGTGCCAGCAGCGCCTATACAGGGAACACTGAAGCTTTCTTT. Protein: CASSAYTGNTEAFF.

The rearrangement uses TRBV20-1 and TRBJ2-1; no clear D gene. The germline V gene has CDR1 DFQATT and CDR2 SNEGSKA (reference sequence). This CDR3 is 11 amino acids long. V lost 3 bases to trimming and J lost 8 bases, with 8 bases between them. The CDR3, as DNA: TGCAGTGCTAGGGCCCCCGATGAGCAGTTCTTC. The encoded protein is CSARAPDEQFF.

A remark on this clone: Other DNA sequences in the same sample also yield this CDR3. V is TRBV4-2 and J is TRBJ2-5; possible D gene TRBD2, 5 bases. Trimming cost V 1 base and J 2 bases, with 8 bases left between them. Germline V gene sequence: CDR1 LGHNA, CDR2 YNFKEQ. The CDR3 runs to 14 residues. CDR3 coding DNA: TGTGCCAGCAGCCAAGGCGGGCCACAAGAGACCCAGTACTTC. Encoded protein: CASSQGGPQETQYF.

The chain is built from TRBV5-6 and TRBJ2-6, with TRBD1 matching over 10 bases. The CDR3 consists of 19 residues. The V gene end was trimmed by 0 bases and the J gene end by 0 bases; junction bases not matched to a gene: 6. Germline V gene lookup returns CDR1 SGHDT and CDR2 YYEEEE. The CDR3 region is CASSLVGTGVFSGANVLTF. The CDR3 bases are TGTGCCAGCAGCTTGGTGGGGACAGGGGTCTTCTCTGGGGCCAACGTCCTGACTTTC.

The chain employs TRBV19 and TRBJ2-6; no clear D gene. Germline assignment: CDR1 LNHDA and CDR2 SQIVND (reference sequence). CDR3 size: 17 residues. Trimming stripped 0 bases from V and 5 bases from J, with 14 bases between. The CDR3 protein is CASSIDTAFARANVLTF. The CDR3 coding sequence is TGTGCCAGTAGTATAGATACAGCTTTCGCGCGGGCCAACGTCCTGACTTTC.

CDR3 sequence (DNA): TGTGCCAGCAGCTTGGAAGACCGCGGGGCCCTAGGCTCCTACAATGAGCAGTTCTTC. Amino acid sequence: CASSLEDRGALGSYNEQFF. The chain joins TRBV5-6 to TRBJ2-1; possibly TRBD2 for D (6 bases). The CDR3 sequence is 19 residues long. V was trimmed by 0 bases and J by 0 bases, leaving 19 bases between them. Germline V gene data show CDR1 as SGHDT and CDR2 as YYEEEE. Filled out from reference TRBV5-6 and TRBJ2-1, the complete variable domain reads DAGVTQSPTHLIKTRGQQVTLRCSPKSGHDTVSWYQQALGQGPQFIFQYYEEEERQRGNFPDRFSGHQFPNYSSELNVNALLLGDSALYLCASSLEDRGALGSYNEQFFGPGTRLTVL.

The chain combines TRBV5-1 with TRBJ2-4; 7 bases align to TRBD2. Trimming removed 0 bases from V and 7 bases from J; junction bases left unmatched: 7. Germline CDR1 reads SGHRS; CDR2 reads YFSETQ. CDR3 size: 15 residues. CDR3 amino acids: CASSLAAGDWNIQYF. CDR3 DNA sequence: TGCGCCAGCAGCTTGGCGGCGGGGGATTGGAACATTCAGTACTTC.

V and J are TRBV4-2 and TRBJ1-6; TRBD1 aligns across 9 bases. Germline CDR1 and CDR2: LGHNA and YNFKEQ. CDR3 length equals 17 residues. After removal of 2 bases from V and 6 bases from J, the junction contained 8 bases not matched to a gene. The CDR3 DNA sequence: TGTGCCAGCAGCCAATCTACCGGGACAGGGATTAATTCACCCCTCCACTTT. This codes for CASSQSTGTGINSPLHF.

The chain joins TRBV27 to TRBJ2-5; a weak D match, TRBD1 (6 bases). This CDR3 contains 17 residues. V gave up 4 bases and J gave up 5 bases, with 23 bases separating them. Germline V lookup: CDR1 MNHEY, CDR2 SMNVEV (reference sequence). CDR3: CASSSVVHRVSIETQYF. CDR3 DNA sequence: TGTGCCAGCAGTTCGGTCGTCCACAGGGTATCAATCGAGACCCAGTACTTC.

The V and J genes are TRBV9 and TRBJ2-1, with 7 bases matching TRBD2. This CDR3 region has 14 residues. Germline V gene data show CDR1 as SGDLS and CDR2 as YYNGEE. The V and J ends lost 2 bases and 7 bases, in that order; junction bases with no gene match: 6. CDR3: CASSVPGGRNEQFF. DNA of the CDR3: TGTGCCAGCAGCGTCCCGGGAGGCCGGAATGAGCAGTTCTTC.

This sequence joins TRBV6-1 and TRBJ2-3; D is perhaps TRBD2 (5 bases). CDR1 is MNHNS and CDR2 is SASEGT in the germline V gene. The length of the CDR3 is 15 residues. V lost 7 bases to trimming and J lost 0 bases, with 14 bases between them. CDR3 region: CASTQAGLSTDTQYF. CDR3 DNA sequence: TGTGCCAGCACCCAGGCGGGCTTAAGCACAGATACGCAGTATTTT.

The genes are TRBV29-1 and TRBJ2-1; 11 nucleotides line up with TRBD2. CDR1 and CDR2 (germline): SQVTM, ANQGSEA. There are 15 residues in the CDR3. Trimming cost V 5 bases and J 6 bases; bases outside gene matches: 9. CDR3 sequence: CSVTSGSSLGNEQFF. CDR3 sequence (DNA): TGCAGCGTTACTAGCGGGAGTAGCCTTGGCAATGAGCAGTTCTTC.

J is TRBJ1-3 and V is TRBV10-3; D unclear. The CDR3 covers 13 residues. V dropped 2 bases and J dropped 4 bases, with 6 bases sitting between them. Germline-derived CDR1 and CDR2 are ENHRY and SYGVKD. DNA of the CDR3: TGTGCCATCAGTGAGACACAAGGAAACACCATATATTTT. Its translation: CAISETQGNTIYF.

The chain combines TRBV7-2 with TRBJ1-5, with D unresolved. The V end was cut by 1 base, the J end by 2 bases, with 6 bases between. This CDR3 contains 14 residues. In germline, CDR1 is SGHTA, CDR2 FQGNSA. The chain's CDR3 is CASSLDGRNQPQHF. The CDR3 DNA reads TGTGCCAGCAGCTTAGACGGTCGCAATCAGCCCCAGCATTTT.

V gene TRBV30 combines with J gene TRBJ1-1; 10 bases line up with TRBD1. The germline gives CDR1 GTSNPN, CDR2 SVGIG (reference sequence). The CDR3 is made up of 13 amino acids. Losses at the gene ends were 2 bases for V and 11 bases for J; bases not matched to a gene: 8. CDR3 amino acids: CAWSPSDRGQAFF. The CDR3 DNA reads TGTGCCTGGAGTCCCTCCGACAGGGGGCAGGCTTTCTTT.